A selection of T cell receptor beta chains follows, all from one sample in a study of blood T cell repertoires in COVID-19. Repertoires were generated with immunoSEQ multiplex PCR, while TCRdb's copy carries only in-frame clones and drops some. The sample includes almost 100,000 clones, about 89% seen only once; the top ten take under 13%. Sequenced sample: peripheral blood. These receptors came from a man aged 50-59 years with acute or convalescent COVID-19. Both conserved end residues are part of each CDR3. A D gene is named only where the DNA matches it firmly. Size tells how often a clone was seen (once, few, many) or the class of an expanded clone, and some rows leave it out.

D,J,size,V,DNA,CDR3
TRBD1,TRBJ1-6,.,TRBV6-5,TGTGCCAGCAGTCCGGGACAGGTCCTCCACTTT,CASSPGQVLHF
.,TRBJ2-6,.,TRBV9,TGTGCCAGCAGCCTAGCCAGGGGCCGGAGCTCTGGGGCCAACGTCCTGACTTTC,CASSLARGRSSGANVLTF
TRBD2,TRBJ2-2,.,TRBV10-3,TGTGCCATCAGGAAAGCGGGAGAGAACACCGGGGAGCTGTTTTTT,CAIRKAGENTGELFF
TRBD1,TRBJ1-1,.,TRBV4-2,TGTGCCAGCAGCCGGGGGGACAGGGAGGACACTGAAGCTTTCTTT,CASSRGDREDTEAFF
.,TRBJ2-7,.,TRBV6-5,TGTGCCAGCAGTCATTTGGGCAGGAACGAGCAGTACTTC,CASSHLGRNEQYF
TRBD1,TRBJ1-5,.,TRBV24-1,TGTGCCACCAGTGGGGACAGTGGCCCCAATCAGCCCCAGCATTTT,CATSGDSGPNQPQHF
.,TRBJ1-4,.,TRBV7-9,TGTGCCAGCAGCTTACCCCTCCGGGGCAGGGGAAATGAAAAACTGTTTTTT,CASSLPLRGRGNEKLFF
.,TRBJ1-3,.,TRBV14,TGTGCCAGCAGCCAAGCAAGGACTCCGACTGGAAACACCATATATTTT,CASSQARTPTGNTIYF
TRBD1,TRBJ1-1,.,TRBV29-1,TGCAGCGTACAAAATTGGACAGGGGAGGCCACTGAAGCTTTCTTT,CSVQNWTGEATEAFF
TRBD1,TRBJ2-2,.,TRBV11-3,TGTGCCAGCAGCCCCGGGACAGGGGGTATCGGGGAGCTGTTTTTT,CASSPGTGGIGELFF
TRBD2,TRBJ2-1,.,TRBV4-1,TGCGCCAGCAGCCAAGGGCTAGCGGGAATAGATGAGCAGTTCTTC,CASSQGLAGIDEQFF
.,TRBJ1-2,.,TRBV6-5,TGTGCCAGCAGTTATGACCCCCGGGGTGGCTACACCTTC,CASSYDPRGGYTF
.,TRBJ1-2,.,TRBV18,TGTGCCAGCTCACCACCCGGAGGGGGCTACACCTTC,CASSPPGGGYTF
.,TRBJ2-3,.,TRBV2,TGTGCCAGCAGGGCAAACACAGATACGCAGTATTTT,CASRANTDTQYF
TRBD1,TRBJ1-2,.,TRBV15,TGTGCCACCAGCCCGGACAGGTTGGGCGGCTACACCTTC,CATSPDRLGGYTF
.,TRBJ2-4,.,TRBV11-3,TGTGCCAGCAGCTTAGAGGGTTCGAGGGCCAAAAACATTCAGTACTTC,CASSLEGSRAKNIQYF
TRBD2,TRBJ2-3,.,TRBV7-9,TGTGCCAGCAGCCCCCCTGGACTAGCGGGACGCACAGATACGCAGTATTTT,CASSPPGLAGRTDTQYF
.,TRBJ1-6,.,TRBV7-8,TGTGCCAGCAGCCTCCCGTATCGAACGGAGTCGTTCAATTCACCCCTCCACTTT,CASSLPYRTESFNSPLHF
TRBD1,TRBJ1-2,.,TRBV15,TGTGCCACCAGCAGAGATCCCAACAGGGGGCTTGGCTACACCTTC,CATSRDPNRGLGYTF
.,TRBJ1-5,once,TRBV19,TGTGCCAGTAGTCTAAGCGACCAGCCCCAGCATTTT,CASSLSDQPQHF
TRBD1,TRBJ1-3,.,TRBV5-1,TGCGCCAGCAGCTTTTCTCCGGGACAGAGCTCTGGAAACACCATATATTTT,CASSFSPGQSSGNTIYF
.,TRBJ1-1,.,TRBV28,TGTGCCAGCAGTTCTTCAGACGGTAGACTTAACACTGAAGCTTTCTTT,CASSSSDGRLNTEAFF
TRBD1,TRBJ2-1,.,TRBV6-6,TGTGCCAGCAGTCCCAGAAGACAGGGGGAGAGATACAATGAGCAGTTCTTC,CASSPRRQGERYNEQFF
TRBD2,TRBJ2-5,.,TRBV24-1,TGTGCCACCGGAGGAAGGGAGGGAGAGACCCAGTACTTC,CATGGREGETQYF
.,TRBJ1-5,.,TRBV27,TGTGCCAGCAGTTTGTCGGGGGAGGGTCAGCCCCAGCATTTT,CASSLSGEGQPQHF
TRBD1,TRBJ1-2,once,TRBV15,TGTGCCACCAGCAGAGGACCGACAGGGGACTATGGCTACACCTTC,CATSRGPTGDYGYTF
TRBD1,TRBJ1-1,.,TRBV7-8,TGTGCCAGCAGCTTAAGACAGGGGGTGAACACTGAAGCTTTCTTT,CASSLRQGVNTEAFF
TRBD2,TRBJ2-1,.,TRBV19,TGTGCCAGTATGGAGGGACTAGGGGCCAACAATGAGCAGTTCTTC,CASMEGLGANNEQFF
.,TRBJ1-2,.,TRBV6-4,TGTGCCAGCAGTGAAACTCCAGGCCCCCTAAACTATGGCTACACCTTC,CASSETPGPLNYGYTF
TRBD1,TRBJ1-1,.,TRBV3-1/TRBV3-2,TGTGCCAGCAGCGACGGGACAGCCAACACTGAAGCTTTCTTT,CASSDGTANTEAFF
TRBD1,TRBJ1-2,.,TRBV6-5,TGTGCCAGCAGCTTTCGCCAGGGGGCTGGGTATGGCTACACCTTC,CASSFRQGAGYGYTF
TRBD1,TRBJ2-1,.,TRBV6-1,TGTGCCAGCAGTGGGCCGGGACAGGGTTACGCCGCGGCTGAGCAGTTCTTC,CASSGPGQGYAAAEQFF
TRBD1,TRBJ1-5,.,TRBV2,TGTGCCAGCAGATCAATAAGGGGGCAGGATCAGCCCCAGCATTTT,CASRSIRGQDQPQHF
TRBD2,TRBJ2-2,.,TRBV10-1,TGCGCCAGCAGCGCCGGGACTAGCGGGGACCGGGAGCTGTTTTTT,CASSAGTSGDRELFF
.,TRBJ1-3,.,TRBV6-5,TGTGCCAGCAGTTGGGCCCGCTCTGGAAACACCATATATTTT,CASSWARSGNTIYF
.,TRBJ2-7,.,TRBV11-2,TGTGCCAGCAGCTCCACGGGACAATCCTACGAGCAGTACTTC,CASSSTGQSYEQYF
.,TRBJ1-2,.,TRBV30,TGTGCCTGGAGTGATCCTCAGGTCAGCTACACCTTC,CAWSDPQVSYTF
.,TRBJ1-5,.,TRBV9,TGTGCCAGCAGCGACAGACCGGGAGAGAGTCAGCCCCAGCATTTT,CASSDRPGESQPQHF
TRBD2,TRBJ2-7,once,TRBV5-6,TGTGCCAGCAGCTTGGGGATCGGGAGGTACGAGCAGTACTTC,CASSLGIGRYEQYF
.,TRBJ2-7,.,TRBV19,TGTGCCAGTAGTACGCAGACTCTCTACGAGCAGTACTTC,CASSTQTLYEQYF
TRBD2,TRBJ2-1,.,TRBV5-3,TGTGCCAGAAGCTTGGAGAGCCCCGAGGGGGGGGGTCCTCGGACTAGCGGGACTGATGATGAGCAGTTCTTC,CARSLESPEGGGPRTSGTDDEQFF
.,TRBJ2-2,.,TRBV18,TGTGCCAGCTCACCATTTGACATCACCGGGGAGCTGTTTTTT,CASSPFDITGELFF
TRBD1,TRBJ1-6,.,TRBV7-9,TGTGCCAGCAGGGATACAGGGGGCGATTCACCCCTCCACTTT,CASRDTGGDSPLHF
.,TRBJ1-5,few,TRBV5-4,TGTGCCAGCAGCTTCGGACCCGAGGGGCCCCAGCATTTT,CASSFGPEGPQHF
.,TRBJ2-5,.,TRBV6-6,TGTGCCAGCAGTTACTCGTCTAGTGGGGAGACCCAGTACTTC,CASSYSSSGETQYF